The 18 T cell receptor beta chains below were found in one sample sequenced in a study of T-cell reconstitution after alpha-beta-depleted transplantation in children. Preparing the TCRbeta library involved the use of unique molecular identifiers. TCRdb recomputed calls from the PCR reads with MiXCR, one row per CDR3 protein. The repertoire holds a few hundred thousand distinct CDR3 sequences, with about a quarter as singletons. Sequenced material: PBMCs, mostly from graft donor cells, taken 180 days after TCRalphabeta/CD19-depleted stem cell transplant. Source of these receptors: a male patient younger than 18 who had a stem cell transplant for acute lymphoblastic leukemia, so the T cells may come from the graft donor.

The CDR3 DNA sequence: TGTGCCAGCAGGGGTACAGGGTACTCTGGAAACACCATATATTTT. Amino acids: CASRGTGYSGNTIYF. The rearrangement links TRBV25-1 to TRBJ1-3; tentative D call: TRBD1 (6 bases). CDR3 length: 15 amino acids. Germline CDR1 is MGHDK and CDR2 is SYGVNS. Trimming cost V 6 bases and J 0 bases, with 12 bases left between them.

The chain recombines TRBV6-5 with TRBJ1-2, with TRBD1 identical over 8 bases. Germline V CDR1 and CDR2: MNHEY, SVGAGI. The CDR3 consists of 14 residues. With V trimmed by 6 bases and J by 3 bases, 6 bases remained unmatched. In DNA form, the CDR3 reads TGTGCCAGCAGAGGCCCAGGGGGCTACTATGGCTACACCTTC. Protein sequence: CASRGPGGYYGYTF.

This clonotype appeared a few times. This sequence joins TRBV10-3 and TRBJ2-1; 8 nucleotides align to TRBD2. The germline V gene has CDR1 ENHRY and CDR2 SYGVKD. The CDR3 extends over 18 amino acids. V lost 3 bases and J lost 6; bases outside the gene matches: 16. CDR3 region: CAISDLSPYSGTFNEQFF. CDR3 coding DNA: TGTGCCATCAGTGACCTAAGCCCGTATAGCGGGACCTTCAATGAGCAGTTCTTC.

This clonotype was detected a few times. The J gene is TRBJ2-4, the V gene TRBV28, with D uncertain. Deletions cut 4 bases from V and 0 bases from J, with 16 bases between. The CDR3 is made up of 17 amino acids. CDR1 is MDHEN, CDR2 SYDVKM, per germline. CDR3 residues: CASSSPPRVLAKNIQYF. CDR3 nucleotide sequence: TGTGCCAGCAGTTCCCCTCCAAGGGTACTAGCCAAAAACATTCAGTACTTC.

This clonotype has a single count. This chain joins TRBV6-5 and TRBJ2-1; TRBD2 matches 12 bases. V lost 4 bases, J lost 9 bases, and 4 bases stayed unmatched. The CDR3 spans 14 residues. Per germline, CDR1 MNHEY and CDR2 SVGAGI. CDR3 DNA sequence: TGTGCCAGCAGTTCTAGCGGGAGGGCCGTTGAGCAGTTCTTC. This codes for CASSSSGRAVEQFF.

The chain has TRBV24-1 and TRBJ1-5; TRBD1 is a possible D gene (5 bases). The ends were cut back, 6 bases at V and 0 bases at J, with 11 bases in the middle. The CDR3 runs 15 residues. Germline V gene lookup returns CDR1 KGHDR and CDR2 SFDVKD. The CDR3 reads CATSFLGGSNQPQHF. DNA of the CDR3: TGTGCCACCAGTTTCCTCGGGGGTAGCAATCAGCCCCAGCATTTT.

CDR3 nucleotide sequence: TGCAGCGCCGGGACAGGGTTCGGCACCGGGGAGCTGTTTTTT. It specifies CSAGTGFGTGELFF. The chain employs TRBV29-1 and TRBJ2-2; 9 bases agree with TRBD1. Looked up from germline, CDR1 is SQVTM and CDR2 is ANQGSEA. V dropped 7 bases and J dropped 4; count of bases not matched to a gene: 7. CDR3 size: 14 residues.

This clonotype came up a few times. The CDR3 DNA reads TGTGCCATCAGTGACGGAGTGTTGGTCACAGATACGCAGTATTTT. Translating it yields CAISDGVLVTDTQYF. V usage is TRBV10-3 and J usage is TRBJ2-3; no clear D gene. CDR3 size: 15 residues. Trimming left V 3 bases short and J 2 bases short, with 12 bases between. Germline values: CDR1 ENHRY, CDR2 SYGVKD.

This chain connects TRBV27 to TRBJ2-7; 8 bases agree with TRBD2. CDR1 is MNHEY, CDR2 SMNVEV, per germline (reference sequence). Unmatched junction bases numbered 3, after V lost 3 bases and J lost 2 bases. There are 14 residues in the CDR3. DNA for the CDR3: TGTGCCAGCAGTTTTAGCGGGATTCCCTACGAGCAGTACTTC. It yields the protein CASSFSGIPYEQYF.

This clonotype was detected only a few times. The chain uses TRBV12-3 or TRBV12-4 and TRBJ2-5, with D uncertain. Trimming stripped 2 bases from V and 0 bases from J, with 7 bases between. The CDR3 has 14 residues. The CDR3, as DNA: TGTGCCAGCAGTTTAACACCACACCAAGAGACCCAGTACTTC. Its protein is CASSLTPHQETQYF.

V is TRBV25-1 and J is TRBJ1-5; TRBD1 matches at 10 bases. CDR1 and CDR2 (germline): MGHDK, SYGVNS. This CDR3 comprises 19 residues. Losses at the gene ends were 1 base for V and 0 bases for J; bases not matched to a gene: 9. The CDR3 DNA is TGTGCCAGCAGTGAATGCGAGACAGGGGGCCGGGTTAGCAATCAGCCCCAGCATTTT. Translation: CASSECETGGRVSNQPQHF. The full variable domain, completed using reference TRBV25-1 and TRBJ1-5, is EADIYQTPRYLVIGTGKKITLECSQTMGHDKMYWYQQDPGMELHLIHYSYGVNSTEKGDLSSESTVSRIRTEHFPLTLESARPSHTSQYLCASSECETGGRVSNQPQHFGDGTRLSIL.

The chain employs TRBV6-5 and TRBJ1-5; D not certain. CDR1 is MNHEY, CDR2 SVGAGI, per germline. The CDR3 is made up of 15 amino acids. V shed 0 bases and J shed 1 base, with 7 bases lying between them. Written as DNA, the CDR3 is TGTGCCAGCAGTTACTCGGGTGGGAGCAATCAGCCCCAGCATTTT. It specifies CASSYSGGSNQPQHF.

The rearrangement uses TRBV27 and TRBJ2-5; 12 nucleotides match TRBD2. From germline, CDR1 is MNHEY and CDR2 SMNVEV (reference sequence). J gave up 4 bases and V 2 bases, and 8 bases lay outside the gene matches. The CDR3 has 17 amino acids. The CDR3 coding sequence is TGTGCCAGCAGTTTAAGGGCTAGCGGGAGGGGAACAGAGACCCAGTACTTC. Translation gives CASSLRASGRGTETQYF.

This clonotype occurred a few times. This rearrangement joins TRBV12-3 or TRBV12-4 to TRBJ2-6, with D tentatively TRBD2 (6 bases). The CDR3 extends over 14 amino acids. V gave up 4 bases and J gave up 2 bases, with 6 bases separating them. The CDR3: CASSWGAGANVLTF. The CDR3 nucleotides read TGTGCCAGCAGTTGGGGGGCTGGGGCCAACGTCCTGACTTTC.

The chain is built from TRBV5-1 and TRBJ2-1; 8 positions match TRBD1. The junction had 6 bases not matched to a gene; V was cut back by 0 bases and J by 7 bases. This CDR3 is 15 amino acids long. Germline V gives CDR1 SGHRS, CDR2 YFSETQ. The CDR3 DNA sequence: TGCGCCAGCAGCTTGGCCGGGACAGGTCCGAATGAGCAGTTCTTC. This translates into CASSLAGTGPNEQFF. The full variable domain, rest sourced from reference TRBV5-1 and TRBJ2-1, is KAGVTQTPRYLIKTRGQQVTLSCSPISGHRSVSWYQQTPGQGLQFLFEYFSETQRNKGNFPGRFSGRQFSNSRSEMNVSTLELGDSALYLCASSLAGTGPNEQFFGPGTRLTVL.

The chain combines TRBV12-3 or TRBV12-4 with TRBJ2-6, with no clear D. The CDR3 is 14 residues long. Between the trimmed V and J ends, which lost 6 bases and 1 base, there was a span of 7 bases. This CDR3 is CASSIISGANVLTF. The CDR3 DNA reads TGTGCCAGCAGCATAATTTCTGGGGCCAACGTCCTGACTTTC.

In this sample, this clonotype turned up a few times. The chain is built from TRBV7-2 and TRBJ2-5; D is unresolved. The V gene lost 5 bases and the J gene lost 0 bases, with 7 bases spanning the gap. This CDR3 comprises 13 residues. Germline V gene sequence: CDR1 SGHTA, CDR2 FQGNSA. Here the CDR3 reads CASSVLNQETQYF. Written as DNA, the CDR3 is TGTGCCAGCAGCGTACTGAACCAAGAGACCCAGTACTTC.

The J gene is TRBJ2-7, the V gene TRBV6-1; D assignment may be TRBD1 or TRBD2 (5 bases each). The V gene's germline CDR1 is MNHNS and CDR2 SASEGT. The CDR3 is 14 residues long. The V end was cut by 7 bases, the J end by 2 bases, with 15 bases between. CDR3 nucleotides: TGTGCCAGCACCCAACCGGGACCCACCTACGAGCAGTACTTC. It specifies CASTQPGPTYEQYF.